This T cell receptor beta chain comes out of a study of blood T cell repertoires in COVID-19. Overall study: The United States, Italy and Spain were the sources of the acute and convalescent COVID-19 samples.

Data came from immunoSEQ multiplex PCR; TCRdb stores just in-frame clones and leaves some out. The sample holds 160,000 or so clones, approximately 80% seen once. Trimming removed 0 bases at V and 2 bases at J, with 8 bases between. The CDR3 totals 14 residues. CDR1 and CDR2 from the germline V gene are SGHTA and FQGNSA. The rearrangement links TRBV7-2 to TRBJ2-7; D call uncertain. The sequencing sample was made of peripheral blood. This TCR was sampled from a human donor in a cohort sampled during active COVID-19. The CDR3 DNA follows: TGTGCCAGCAGCTTAGCGGCAGAAACCTACGAGCAGTACTTC. As protein: CASSLAAETYEQYF.